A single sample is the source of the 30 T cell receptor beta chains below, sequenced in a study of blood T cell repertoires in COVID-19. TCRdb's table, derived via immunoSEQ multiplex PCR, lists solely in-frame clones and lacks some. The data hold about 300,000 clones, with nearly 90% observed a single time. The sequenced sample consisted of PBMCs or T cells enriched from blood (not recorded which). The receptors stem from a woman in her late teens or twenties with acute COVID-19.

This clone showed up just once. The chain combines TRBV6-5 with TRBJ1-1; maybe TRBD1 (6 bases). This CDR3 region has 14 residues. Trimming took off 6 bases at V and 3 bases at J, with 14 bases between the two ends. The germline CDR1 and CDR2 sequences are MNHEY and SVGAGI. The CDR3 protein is CASRRGYRDTEAFF. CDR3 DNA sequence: TGTGCCAGCAGGAGGGGCTACAGGGACACTGAAGCTTTCTTT.

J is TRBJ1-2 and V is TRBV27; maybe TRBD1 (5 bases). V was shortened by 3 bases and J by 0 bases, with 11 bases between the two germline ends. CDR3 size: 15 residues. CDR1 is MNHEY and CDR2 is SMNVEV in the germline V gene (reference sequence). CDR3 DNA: TGTGCCAGCAGTTTTATGGGGGGTTCTAACTATGGCTACACCTTC. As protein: CASSFMGGSNYGYTF.

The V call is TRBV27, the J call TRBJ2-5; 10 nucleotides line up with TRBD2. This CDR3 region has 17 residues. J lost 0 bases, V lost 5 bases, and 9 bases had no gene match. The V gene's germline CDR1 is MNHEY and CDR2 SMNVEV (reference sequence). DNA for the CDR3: TGTGCCAGCAGTAGGGTACTGACTAGCGGGTACCAAGAGACCCAGTACTTC. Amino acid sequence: CASSRVLTSGYQETQYF.

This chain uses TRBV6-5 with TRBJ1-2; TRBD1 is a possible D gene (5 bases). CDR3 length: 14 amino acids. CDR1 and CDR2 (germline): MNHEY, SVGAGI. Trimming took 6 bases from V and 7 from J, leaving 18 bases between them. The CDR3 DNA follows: TGTGCCAGCAGCCCGGGACTTCTGGGGAGTGGCTACACCTTC. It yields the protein CASSPGLLGSGYTF.

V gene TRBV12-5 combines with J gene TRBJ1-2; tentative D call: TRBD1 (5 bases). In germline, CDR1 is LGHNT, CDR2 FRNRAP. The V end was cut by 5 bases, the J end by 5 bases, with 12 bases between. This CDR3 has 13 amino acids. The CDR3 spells CASGGGTVYGYTF. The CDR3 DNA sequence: TGTGCTAGTGGTGGCGGGACGGTTTATGGCTACACCTTC.

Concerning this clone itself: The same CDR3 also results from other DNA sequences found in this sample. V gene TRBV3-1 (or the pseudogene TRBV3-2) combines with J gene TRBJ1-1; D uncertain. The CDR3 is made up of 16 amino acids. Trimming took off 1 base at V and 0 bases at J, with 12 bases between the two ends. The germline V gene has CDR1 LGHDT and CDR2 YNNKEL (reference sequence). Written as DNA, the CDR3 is TGTGCCAGCAGCCAAGCTCGGGGTGTAATGAACACTGAAGCTTTCTTT. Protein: CASSQARGVMNTEAFF.

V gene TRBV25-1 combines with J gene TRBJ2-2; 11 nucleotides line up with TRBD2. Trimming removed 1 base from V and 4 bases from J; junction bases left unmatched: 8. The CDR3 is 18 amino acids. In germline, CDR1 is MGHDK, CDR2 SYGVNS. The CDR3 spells CASSELLVAGGGTGELFF. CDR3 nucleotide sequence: TGTGCCAGCAGTGAATTGTTAGTAGCGGGAGGGGGCACCGGGGAGCTGTTTTTT.

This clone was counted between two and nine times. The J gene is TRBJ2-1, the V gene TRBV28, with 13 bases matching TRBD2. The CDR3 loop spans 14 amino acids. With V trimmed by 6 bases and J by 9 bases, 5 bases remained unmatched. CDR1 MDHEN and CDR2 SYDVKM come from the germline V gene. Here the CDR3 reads CASRAGLAGTEQFF. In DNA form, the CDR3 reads TGTGCCAGCAGGGCGGGACTAGCGGGAACTGAGCAGTTCTTC.

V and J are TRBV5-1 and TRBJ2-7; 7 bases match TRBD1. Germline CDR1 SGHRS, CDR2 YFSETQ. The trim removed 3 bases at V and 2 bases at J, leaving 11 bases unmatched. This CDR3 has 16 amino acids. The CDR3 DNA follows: TGCGCCAGCAGCTCCATGGGCACCGGGACAGCCTACGAGCAGTACTTC. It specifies CASSSMGTGTAYEQYF.

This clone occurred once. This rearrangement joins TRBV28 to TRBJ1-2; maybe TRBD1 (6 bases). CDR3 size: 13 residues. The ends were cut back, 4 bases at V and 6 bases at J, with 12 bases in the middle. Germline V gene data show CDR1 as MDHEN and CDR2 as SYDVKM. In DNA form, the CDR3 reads TGTGCCAGCAGTTCAGGCAGGGGCCATGGCTACACCTTC. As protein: CASSSGRGHGYTF.

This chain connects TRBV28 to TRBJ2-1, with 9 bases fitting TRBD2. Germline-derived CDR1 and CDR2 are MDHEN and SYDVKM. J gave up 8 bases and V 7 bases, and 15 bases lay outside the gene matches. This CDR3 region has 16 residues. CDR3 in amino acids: CASTNSGSLIRDEQFF. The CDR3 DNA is TGTGCCAGCACCAATAGCGGGAGTCTCATTCGGGATGAGCAGTTCTTC.

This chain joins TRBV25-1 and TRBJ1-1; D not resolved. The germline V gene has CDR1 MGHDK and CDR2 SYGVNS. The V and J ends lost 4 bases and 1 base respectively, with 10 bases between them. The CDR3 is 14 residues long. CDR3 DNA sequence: TGTGCCAGCAGTGGTCCCGGGTCGAACACTGAAGCTTTCTTT. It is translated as CASSGPGSNTEAFF.

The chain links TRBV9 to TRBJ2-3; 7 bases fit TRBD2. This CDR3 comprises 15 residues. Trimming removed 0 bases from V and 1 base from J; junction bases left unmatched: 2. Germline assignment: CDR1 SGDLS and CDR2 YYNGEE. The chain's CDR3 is CASSVVSGGTDTQYF. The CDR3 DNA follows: TGTGCCAGCAGCGTAGTGAGCGGGGGCACAGATACGCAGTATTTT.

The CDR3 nucleotides read TGTGCCAGCCATACGGACAGGGTACCCACAGATACGCAGTATTTT. Translation gives CASHTDRVPTDTQYF. J is TRBJ2-3 and V is TRBV28; 8 nucleotides match TRBD1. Germline CDR1 MDHEN, CDR2 SYDVKM. Trimming removed 8 bases from V and 2 bases from J; junction bases left unmatched: 9. This CDR3 has 15 amino acids.

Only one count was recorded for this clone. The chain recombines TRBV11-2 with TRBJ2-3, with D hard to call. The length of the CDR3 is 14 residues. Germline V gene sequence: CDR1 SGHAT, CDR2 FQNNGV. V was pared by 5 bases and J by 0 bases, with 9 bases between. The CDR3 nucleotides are TGTGCCAGCAGCCAATTACAGAGCACAGATACGCAGTATTTT. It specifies CASSQLQSTDTQYF.

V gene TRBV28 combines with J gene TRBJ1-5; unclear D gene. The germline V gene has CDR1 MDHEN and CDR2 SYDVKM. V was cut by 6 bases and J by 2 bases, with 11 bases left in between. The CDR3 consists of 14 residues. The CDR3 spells CASRDGGGNQPQHF. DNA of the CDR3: TGTGCCAGCAGAGACGGCGGGGGCAATCAGCCCCAGCATTTT. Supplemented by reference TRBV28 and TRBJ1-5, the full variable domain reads DVKVTQSSRYLVKRTGEKVFLECVQDMDHENMFWYRQDPGLGLRLIYFSYDVKMKEKGDIPEGYSVSREKKERFSLILESASTNQTSMYLCASRDGGGNQPQHFGDGTRLSIL.

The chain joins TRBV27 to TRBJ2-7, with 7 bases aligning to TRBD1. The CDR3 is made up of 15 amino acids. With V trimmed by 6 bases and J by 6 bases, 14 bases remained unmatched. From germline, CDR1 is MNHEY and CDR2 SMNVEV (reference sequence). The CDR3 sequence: CASRGSGTAGGEQYF. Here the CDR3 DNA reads TGTGCCAGCAGAGGCAGTGGGACAGCTGGGGGCGAGCAGTACTTC.

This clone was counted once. CDR3 sequence (DNA): TGTGCCAGCACTTTTTATTCGACAGGCCCACAGACCCAGTACTTC. Protein: CASTFYSTGPQTQYF. V gene TRBV28 combines with J gene TRBJ2-5; perhaps TRBD1 as D (6 bases). Germline V gene sequence: CDR1 MDHEN, CDR2 SYDVKM. The CDR3 has 15 residues. With 7 bases removed from V and 6 bases from J, the gap between germline ends came to 21 bases.

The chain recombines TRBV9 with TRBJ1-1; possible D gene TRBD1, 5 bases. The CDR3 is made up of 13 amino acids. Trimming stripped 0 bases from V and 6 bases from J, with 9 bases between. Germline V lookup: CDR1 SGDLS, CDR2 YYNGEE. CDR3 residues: CASSVGGGPEAFF. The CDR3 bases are TGTGCCAGCAGCGTAGGGGGCGGACCTGAAGCTTTCTTT.

The CDR3 protein is CASSDGTGGDYGYTF. CDR3 DNA: TGTGCCAGCAGTGACGGGACAGGGGGCGACTATGGCTACACCTTC. The chain uses TRBV6-4 and TRBJ1-2; TRBD1 matches 12 bases. Germline CDR1 and CDR2: MRHNA and SNTAGT. The CDR3 is 15 amino acids. Trimming cost V 2 bases and J 3 bases; bases outside gene matches: 1.

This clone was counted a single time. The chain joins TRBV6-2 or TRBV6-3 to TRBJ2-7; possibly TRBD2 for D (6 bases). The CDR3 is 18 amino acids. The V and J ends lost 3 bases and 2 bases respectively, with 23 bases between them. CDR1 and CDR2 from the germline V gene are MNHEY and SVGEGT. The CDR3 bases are TGTGCCAGCAGTTATAACCCAGAAGAGCTAGCGCCAACCTACGAGCAGTACTTC. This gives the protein CASSYNPEELAPTYEQYF.

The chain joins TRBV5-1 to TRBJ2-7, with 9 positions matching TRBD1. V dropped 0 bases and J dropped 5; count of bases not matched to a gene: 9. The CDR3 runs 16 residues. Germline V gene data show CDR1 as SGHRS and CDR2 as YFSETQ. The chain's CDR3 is CASSLGPGQGNHEQYF. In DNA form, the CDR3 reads TGCGCCAGCAGCTTGGGGCCGGGACAGGGAAACCACGAGCAGTACTTC.

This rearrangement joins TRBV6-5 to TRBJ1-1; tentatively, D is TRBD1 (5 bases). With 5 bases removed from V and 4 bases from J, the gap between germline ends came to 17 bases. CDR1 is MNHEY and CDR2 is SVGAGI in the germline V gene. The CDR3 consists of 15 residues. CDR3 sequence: CASSRSGEGGTEAFF. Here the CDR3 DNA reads TGTGCCAGCAGTAGGTCGGGGGAGGGTGGCACTGAAGCTTTCTTT.

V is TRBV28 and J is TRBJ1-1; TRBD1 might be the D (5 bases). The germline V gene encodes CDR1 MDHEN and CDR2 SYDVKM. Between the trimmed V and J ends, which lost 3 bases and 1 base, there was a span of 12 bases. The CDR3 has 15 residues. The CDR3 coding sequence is TGTGCCAGCAGTTTCGCGTTTCAGGGGAACACTGAAGCTTTCTTT. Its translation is CASSFAFQGNTEAFF. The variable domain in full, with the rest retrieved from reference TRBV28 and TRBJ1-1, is DVKVTQSSRYLVKRTGEKVFLECVQDMDHENMFWYRQDPGLGLRLIYFSYDVKMKEKGDIPEGYSVSREKKERFSLILESASTNQTSMYLCASSFAFQGNTEAFFGQGTRLTVV.

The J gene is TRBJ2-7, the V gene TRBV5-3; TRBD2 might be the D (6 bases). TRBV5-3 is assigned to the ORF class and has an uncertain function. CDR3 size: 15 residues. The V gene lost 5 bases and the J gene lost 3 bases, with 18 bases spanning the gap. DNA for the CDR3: TGTGCCAGAAGTTCAACGACTAGGTCACACTACGAGCAGTACTTC. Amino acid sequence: CARSSTTRSHYEQYF.

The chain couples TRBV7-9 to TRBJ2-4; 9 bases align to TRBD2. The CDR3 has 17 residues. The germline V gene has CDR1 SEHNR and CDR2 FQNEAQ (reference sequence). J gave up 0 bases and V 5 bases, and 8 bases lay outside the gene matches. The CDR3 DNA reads TGTGCCAGCAGCCCTCGGACTAGCGCCCTAGCCAAAAACATTCAGTACTTC. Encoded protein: CASSPRTSALAKNIQYF.

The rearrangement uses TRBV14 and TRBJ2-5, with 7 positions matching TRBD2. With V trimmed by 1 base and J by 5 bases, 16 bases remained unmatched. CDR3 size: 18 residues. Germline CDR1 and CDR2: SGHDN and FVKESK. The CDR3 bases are TGTGCCAGCAGCCAAGTAGATTATGAGAGGGAGGGGCGTGAGACCCAGTACTTC. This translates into CASSQVDYEREGRETQYF. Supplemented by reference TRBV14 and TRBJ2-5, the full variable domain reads EAGVTQFPSHSVIEKGQTVTLRCDPISGHDNLYWYRRVMGKEIKFLLHFVKESKQDESGMPNNRFLAERTGGTYSTLKVQPAELEDSGVYFCASSQVDYEREGRETQYFGPGTRLLVL.

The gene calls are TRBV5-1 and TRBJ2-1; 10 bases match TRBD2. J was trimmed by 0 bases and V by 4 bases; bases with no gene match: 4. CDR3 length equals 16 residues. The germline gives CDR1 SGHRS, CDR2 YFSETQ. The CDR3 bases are TGCGCCAGCAGCCTTAGCGGGGGGAGCTCCTACAATGAGCAGTTCTTC. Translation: CASSLSGGSSYNEQFF.

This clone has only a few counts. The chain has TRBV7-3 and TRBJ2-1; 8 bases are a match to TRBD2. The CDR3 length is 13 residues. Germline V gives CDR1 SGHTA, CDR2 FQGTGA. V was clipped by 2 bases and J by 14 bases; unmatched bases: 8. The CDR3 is CASSLGREAEKFF. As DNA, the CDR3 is TGTGCCAGCAGCTTAGGGCGGGAGGCCGAAAAGTTCTTC.

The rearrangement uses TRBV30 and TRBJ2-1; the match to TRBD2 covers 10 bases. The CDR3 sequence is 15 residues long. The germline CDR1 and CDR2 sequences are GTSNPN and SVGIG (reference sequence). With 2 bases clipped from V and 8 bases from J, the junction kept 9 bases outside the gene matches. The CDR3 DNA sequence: TGTGCCTGGAGTATCTCTAGCGGGAGAGGATATGAGCAGTTCTTC. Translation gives CAWSISSGRGYEQFF.